The 15 T cell receptor beta chains reported below all come from one sample, sequenced in a study of blood T cell repertoires in COVID-19. TCRdb's copy holds only in-frame clones and misses some; the assay was immunoSEQ multiplex PCR. The sample has under 450,000 clones, about 89% seen once. Sequences were obtained from PBMCs or T cells enriched from blood (not recorded which). The receptors come from a man aged 25 to 40 who had recovered from COVID-19.

V and J are TRBV18 and TRBJ2-7; the D gene is possibly TRBD1 (5 bases). Trimming took off 5 bases at V and 3 bases at J, with 11 bases between the two ends. Germline CDR1 reads KGHSH; CDR2 reads LQKENI. The CDR3 extends over 13 amino acids. CDR3 region: CASSIGDYYEQYF. The CDR3 DNA is TGTGCCAGCTCAATAGGGGATTACTACGAGCAGTACTTC.

This rearrangement joins TRBV3-1 (or the pseudogene TRBV3-2) to TRBJ1-2; possible D gene TRBD1, 5 bases. The CDR3 extends over 13 amino acids. Germline loops: CDR1 LGHDT, CDR2 YNNKEL (reference sequence). Trimming removed 2 bases from V and 5 bases from J, with 9 bases in between. The CDR3 nucleotides read TGTGCCAGCAGCCAAACGCAGGGTTATGGCTACACCTTC. This encodes CASSQTQGYGYTF.

The gene calls are TRBV12-3 or TRBV12-4 and TRBJ2-1; TRBD1 matches at 7 bases. The CDR3 has 13 residues. The junction had 3 bases not matched to a gene; V was cut back by 6 bases and J by 4 bases. The CDR3 spells CASSQDRYNEQFF. In DNA, the CDR3 is TGTGCCAGCAGCCAGGACAGGTACAATGAGCAGTTCTTC.

This rearrangement joins TRBV5-1 to TRBJ1-4; 9 bases fit TRBD1. J lost 3 bases, V lost 5 bases, and 8 bases had no gene match. CDR3 size: 16 residues. Germline loops: CDR1 SGHRS, CDR2 YFSETQ. The CDR3 region has the DNA TGCGCCAGCAGATCCGACAGGGGGGTTCCTAATGAAAAACTGTTTTTT. Protein sequence: CASRSDRGVPNEKLFF.

The chain is built from TRBV27 and TRBJ2-7; possible D gene TRBD2, 5 bases. Germline CDR1 and CDR2: MNHEY and SMNVEV (reference sequence). This CDR3 comprises 15 residues. V lost 5 bases and J lost 3, with 17 bases in between. The CDR3 DNA sequence: TGTGCCAGCAGTCAACTCACCGGGAATGACTACGAGCAGTACTTC. Translating it yields CASSQLTGNDYEQYF.

The J gene is TRBJ2-5, the V gene TRBV19; 11 bases are shared with TRBD2. Germline CDR1 reads LNHDA; CDR2 reads SQIVND (reference sequence). V shed 6 bases, J shed 1 base, and the junction held 4 bases outside the gene matches. The CDR3 is made up of 15 amino acids. The CDR3 DNA reads as TGTGCCAGTAGGACTAGCGGGGCTACCCAAGAGACCCAGTACTTC. It is translated as CASRTSGATQETQYF.

CDR3 loop: CSVSGRLQETQYF. The CDR3 region has the DNA TGCAGCGTTAGCGGCAGGCTCCAAGAGACCCAGTACTTC. The chain carries TRBV29-1 and TRBJ2-5; D is perhaps TRBD2 (5 bases). V lost 5 bases and J lost 1, with 11 bases in between. CDR3 size: 13 residues. Germline V CDR1 and CDR2: SQVTM, ANQGSEA.

This chain links TRBV4-3 with TRBJ1-4; maybe TRBD1 (5 bases). Trimming left V 3 bases short and J 8 bases short, with 16 bases between. This CDR3 spans 15 amino acids. CDR1 and CDR2 from the germline V gene are LGHNA and YSLEER. The CDR3 loop is CASSQGEGGSEKLFF. For the CDR3, the DNA is TGCGCCAGCAGCCAGGGGGAGGGCGGATCCGAAAAACTGTTTTTT.

This chain links TRBV7-2 with TRBJ2-7; maybe TRBD2 (5 bases). The V gene lost 5 bases and the J gene lost 2 bases, with 10 bases spanning the gap. CDR1 and CDR2 (germline): SGHTA, FQGNSA. The length of the CDR3 is 13 residues. This CDR3 reads CASSPGFTYEQYF. The CDR3 DNA reads TGTGCCAGCAGCCCGGGATTCACCTACGAGCAGTACTTC.

This sequence joins TRBV2 and TRBJ1-5; 7 nucleotides align to TRBD1. CDR1 and CDR2 from the germline V gene are SNHLY and FYNNEI. CDR3 length: 14 amino acids. J was trimmed by 3 bases and V by 6 bases; bases with no gene match: 5. The chain's CDR3 is CASSMTGSNQPQHF. In DNA, the CDR3 is TGTGCCAGCAGCATGACAGGGTCCAATCAGCCCCAGCATTTT.

The chain carries TRBV3-1 (or the pseudogene TRBV3-2) and TRBJ1-1; TRBD1 is a possible D gene (6 bases). CDR3 length equals 14 residues. V lost 1 base and J lost 5, with 11 bases in between. CDR1 LGHDT and CDR2 YNNKEL come from the germline V gene (reference sequence). CDR3 protein: CASSQGTVTTEAFF. CDR3 bases: TGTGCCAGCAGCCAAGGGACAGTAACAACTGAAGCTTTCTTT.

The chain combines TRBV29-1 with TRBJ2-1, with 9 nucleotides matching TRBD2. Germline values: CDR1 SQVTM, CDR2 ANQGSEA. The CDR3 is 17 residues long. V was clipped by 0 bases and J by 8 bases; unmatched bases: 14. This CDR3 is CSVEDLSGGGAVYEQFF. CDR3 sequence (DNA): TGCAGCGTTGAAGATCTTAGCGGGGGCGGGGCGGTGTATGAGCAGTTCTTC.

CDR3 nucleotides: TGTGCCAGCTCCAGAAGACTGGAAGAGACCCAGTACTTC. It specifies CASSRRLEETQYF. The rearrangement uses TRBV18 and TRBJ2-5; D is uncertain. The CDR3 is 13 residues long. V was pared by 6 bases and J by 3 bases, with 11 bases between. CDR1 and CDR2 from the germline V gene are KGHSH and LQKENI.

The chain recombines TRBV20-1 with TRBJ1-3; 7 bases agree with TRBD1. The CDR3 is 11 amino acids. Per germline, CDR1 DFQATT and CDR2 SNEGSKA (reference sequence). After removal of 8 bases from V and 8 bases from J, the junction contained 6 bases not matched to a gene. The CDR3 is CSYRDSHTIYF. In nucleotides, the CDR3 is TGCAGTTACCGGGACAGTCACACCATATATTTT.

The gene calls are TRBV5-1 and TRBJ2-5, with 10 bases that match TRBD2. The CDR3 is 16 residues long. The V and J ends lost 0 bases and 5 bases, in that order; junction bases with no gene match: 7. Germline V CDR1 and CDR2: SGHRS, YFSETQ. The CDR3 here is CASSLGASGGGETQYF. The CDR3 DNA follows: TGCGCCAGCAGCTTGGGGGCTAGCGGGGGAGGCGAGACCCAGTACTTC.